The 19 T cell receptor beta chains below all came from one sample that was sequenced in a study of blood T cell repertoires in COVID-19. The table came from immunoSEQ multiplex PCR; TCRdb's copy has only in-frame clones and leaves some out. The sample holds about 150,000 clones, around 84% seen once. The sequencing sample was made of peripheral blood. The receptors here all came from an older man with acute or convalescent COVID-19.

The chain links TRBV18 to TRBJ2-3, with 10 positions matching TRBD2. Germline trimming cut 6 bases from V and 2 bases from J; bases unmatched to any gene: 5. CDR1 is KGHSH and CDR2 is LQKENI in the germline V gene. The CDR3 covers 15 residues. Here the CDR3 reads CASSPGLAPTDTQYF. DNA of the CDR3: TGTGCCAGCTCCCCGGGACTAGCGCCCACAGATACGCAGTATTTT.

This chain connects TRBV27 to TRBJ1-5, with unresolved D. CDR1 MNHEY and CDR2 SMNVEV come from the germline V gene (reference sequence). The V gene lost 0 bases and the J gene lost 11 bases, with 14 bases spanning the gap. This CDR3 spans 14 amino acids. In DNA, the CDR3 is TGTGCCAGCAGTTTATCGAGCGGTGGCCAGGCCCAGCATTTT. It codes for CASSLSSGGQAQHF.

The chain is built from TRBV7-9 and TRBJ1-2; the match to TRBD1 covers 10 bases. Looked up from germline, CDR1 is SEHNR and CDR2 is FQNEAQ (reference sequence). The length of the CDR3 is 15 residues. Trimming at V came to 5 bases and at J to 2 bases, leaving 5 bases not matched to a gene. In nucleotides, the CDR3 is TGTGCCAGCAGCCACCAGGGACAGGGGAACTATGGCTACACCTTC. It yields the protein CASSHQGQGNYGYTF.

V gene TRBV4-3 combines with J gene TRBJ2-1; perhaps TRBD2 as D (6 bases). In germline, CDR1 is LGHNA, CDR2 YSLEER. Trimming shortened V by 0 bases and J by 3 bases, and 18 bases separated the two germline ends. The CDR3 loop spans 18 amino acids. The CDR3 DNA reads TGCGCCAGCAGCCAAGAATTGGGGGGTATACCCGACTACAATGAGCAGTTCTTC. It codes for CASSQELGGIPDYNEQFF.

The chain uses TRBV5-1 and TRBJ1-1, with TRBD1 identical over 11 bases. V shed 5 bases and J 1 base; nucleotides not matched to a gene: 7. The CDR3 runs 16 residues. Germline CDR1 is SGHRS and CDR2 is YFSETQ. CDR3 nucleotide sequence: TGCGCCAGCAGGACCGGGACAGGGGGATGGAACACTGAAGCTTTCTTT. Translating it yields CASRTGTGGWNTEAFF.

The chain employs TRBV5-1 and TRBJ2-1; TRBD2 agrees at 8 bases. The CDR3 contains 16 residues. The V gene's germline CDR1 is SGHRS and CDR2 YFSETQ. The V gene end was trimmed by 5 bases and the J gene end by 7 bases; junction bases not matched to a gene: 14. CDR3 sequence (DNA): TGCGCCAGCAGGGGGGCGGGCGGGGGGCCGGGAAATGAGCAGTTCTTC. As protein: CASRGAGGGPGNEQFF.

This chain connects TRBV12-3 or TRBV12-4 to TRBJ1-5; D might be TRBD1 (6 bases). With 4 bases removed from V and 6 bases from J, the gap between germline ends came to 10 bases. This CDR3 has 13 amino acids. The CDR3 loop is CASSSQGIQPQHF. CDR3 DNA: TGTGCCAGCAGTTCTCAGGGGATTCAGCCCCAGCATTTT.

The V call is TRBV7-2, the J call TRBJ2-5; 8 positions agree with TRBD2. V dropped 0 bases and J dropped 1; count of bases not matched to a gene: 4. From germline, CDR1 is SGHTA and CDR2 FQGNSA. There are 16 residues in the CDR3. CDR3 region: CASSLATAGGQETQYF. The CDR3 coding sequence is TGTGCCAGCAGCTTAGCTACTGCGGGGGGCCAAGAGACCCAGTACTTC.

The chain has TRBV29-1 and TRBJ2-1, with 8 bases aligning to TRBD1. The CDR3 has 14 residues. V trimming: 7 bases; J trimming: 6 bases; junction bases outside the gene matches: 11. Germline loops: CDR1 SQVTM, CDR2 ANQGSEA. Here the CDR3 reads CSAVRGPSSNEQFF. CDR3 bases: TGCAGCGCCGTCAGGGGGCCTTCCAGCAATGAGCAGTTCTTC.

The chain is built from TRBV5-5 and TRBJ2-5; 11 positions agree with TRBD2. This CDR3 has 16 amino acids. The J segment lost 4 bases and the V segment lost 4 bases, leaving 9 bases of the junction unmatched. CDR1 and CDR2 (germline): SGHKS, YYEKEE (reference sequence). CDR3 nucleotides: TGTGCCAGCAGCCCCATAGCGGGGGGGCCATCAGAGACCCAGTACTTC. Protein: CASSPIAGGPSETQYF. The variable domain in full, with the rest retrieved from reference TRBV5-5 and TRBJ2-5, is DAGVTQSPTHLIKTRGQQVTLRCSPISGHKSVSWYQQVLGQGPQFIFQYYEKEERGRGNFPDRFSARQFPNYSSELNVNALLLGDSALYLCASSPIAGGPSETQYFGPGTRLLVL.

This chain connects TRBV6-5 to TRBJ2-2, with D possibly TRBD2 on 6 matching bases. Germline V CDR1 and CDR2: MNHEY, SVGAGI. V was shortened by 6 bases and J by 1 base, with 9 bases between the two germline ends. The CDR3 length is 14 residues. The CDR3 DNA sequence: TGTGCCAGCAGGTCGGGGGAGAACACCGGGGAGCTGTTTTTT. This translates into CASRSGENTGELFF.

The chain's CDR3 is CASSLQRQAYEQYF. The CDR3 bases are TGTGCCAGCAGTTTACAAAGGCAGGCCTACGAGCAGTACTTC. The chain recombines TRBV27 with TRBJ2-7; D not resolved. The CDR3 has 14 amino acids. V was cut by 2 bases and J by 2 bases, with 10 bases left in between. CDR1 is MNHEY, CDR2 SMNVEV, per germline (reference sequence).

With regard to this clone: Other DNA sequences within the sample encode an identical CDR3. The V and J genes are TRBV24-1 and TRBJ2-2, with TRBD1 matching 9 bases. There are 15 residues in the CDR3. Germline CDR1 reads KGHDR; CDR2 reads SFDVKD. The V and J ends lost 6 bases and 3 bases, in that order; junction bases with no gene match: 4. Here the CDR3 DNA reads TGTGCCACCAGTAACAGGGGGCTTGACACCGGGGAGCTGTTTTTT. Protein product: CATSNRGLDTGELFF.

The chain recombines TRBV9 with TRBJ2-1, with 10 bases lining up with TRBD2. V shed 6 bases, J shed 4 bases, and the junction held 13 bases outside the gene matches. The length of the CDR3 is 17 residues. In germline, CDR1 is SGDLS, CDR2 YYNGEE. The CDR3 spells CASTDPSSGGPYNEQFF. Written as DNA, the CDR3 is TGTGCCAGCACCGACCCTTCTAGCGGGGGACCATACAATGAGCAGTTCTTC.

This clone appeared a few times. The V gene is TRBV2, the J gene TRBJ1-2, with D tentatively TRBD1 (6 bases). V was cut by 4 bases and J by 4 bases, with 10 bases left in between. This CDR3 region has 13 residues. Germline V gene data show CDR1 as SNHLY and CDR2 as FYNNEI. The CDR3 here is CASSVRGTYGYTF. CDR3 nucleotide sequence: TGTGCCAGCAGTGTCAGGGGTACCTATGGCTACACCTTC. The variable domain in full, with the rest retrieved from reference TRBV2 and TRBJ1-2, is EPEVTQTPSHQVTQMGQEVILRCVPISNHLYFYWYRQILGQKVEFLVSFYNNEISEKSEIFDDQFSVERPDGSNFTLKIRSTKLEDSAMYFCASSVRGTYGYTFGSGTRLTVV.

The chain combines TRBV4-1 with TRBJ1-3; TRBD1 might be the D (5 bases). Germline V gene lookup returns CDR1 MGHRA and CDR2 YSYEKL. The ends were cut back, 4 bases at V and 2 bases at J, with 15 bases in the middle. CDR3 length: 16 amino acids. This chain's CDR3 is CASSPRLRVPGNTIYF. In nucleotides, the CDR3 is TGCGCCAGCAGCCCCCGGCTCAGGGTTCCTGGAAACACCATATATTTT.

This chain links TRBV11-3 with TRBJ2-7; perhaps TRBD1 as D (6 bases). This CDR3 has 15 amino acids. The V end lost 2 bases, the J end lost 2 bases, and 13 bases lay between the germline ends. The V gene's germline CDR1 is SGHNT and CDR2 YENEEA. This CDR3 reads CASSLRTRGPYEQYF. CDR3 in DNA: TGTGCCAGCAGCTTACGAACCAGGGGCCCCTACGAGCAGTACTTC.

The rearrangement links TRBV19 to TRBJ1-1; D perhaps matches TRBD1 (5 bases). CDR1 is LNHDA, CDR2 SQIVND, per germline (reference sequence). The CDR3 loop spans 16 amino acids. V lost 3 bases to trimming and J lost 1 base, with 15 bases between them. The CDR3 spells CASSIGPDRPNTEAFF. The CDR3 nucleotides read TGTGCCAGTAGTATCGGCCCAGACAGACCGAACACTGAAGCTTTCTTT.

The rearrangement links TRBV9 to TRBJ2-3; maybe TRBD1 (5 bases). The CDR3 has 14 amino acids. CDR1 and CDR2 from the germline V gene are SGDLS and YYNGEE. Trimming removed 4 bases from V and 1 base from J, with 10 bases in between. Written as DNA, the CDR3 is TGTGCCAGCAGCCCTAGGGGTGGCACAGATACGCAGTATTTT. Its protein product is CASSPRGGTDTQYF.